Below, 2 T cell receptor beta chains from the same sample are listed, as sequenced in a study of early T cells in non-severe SARS-CoV-2 infection. Each CDR3 protein gets one entry after TCRdb re-called the 5' RACE reads with MiXCR. Of 90,000 to 130,000 distinct CDR3 sequences in the sample, roughly 12% were seen once. The sequenced sample was whole blood, obtained at baseline. The receptors were sampled from an adult who was a healthcare worker with PCR-confirmed SARS-CoV-2 infection or an uninfected control (not recorded which).

The genes are TRBV28 and TRBJ2-5, with D possibly TRBD2 on 6 matching bases. The germline V and J ends were trimmed by 3 bases and 4 bases, with 15 bases remaining between them. The V gene's germline CDR1 is MDHEN and CDR2 SYDVKM. This CDR3 is 15 amino acids long. The CDR3 is CASSLPGDQAETQYF. The CDR3 nucleotides read TGTGCCAGCAGTTTGCCGGGGGACCAAGCAGAGACCCAGTACTTC.

This clonotype was counted at least ten times. This chain links TRBV20-1 with TRBJ2-1; D is uncertain. V gave up 2 bases and J gave up 3 bases, with 11 bases separating them. Per germline, CDR1 DFQATT and CDR2 SNEGSKA (reference sequence). This CDR3 is 14 amino acids long. The CDR3 DNA reads TGCAGTGCTAGACCCAGGATTGACTACAATGAGCAGTTCTTC. The encoded protein is CSARPRIDYNEQFF.